Presented here are 10 T cell receptor beta chains from one specimen sequenced in a study of blood T cell repertoires in COVID-19. Libraries were prepared by immunoSEQ multiplex PCR; TCRdb keeps only in-frame clonotypes and omits some of them. The sample has more than 200,000 clones; around 89% are singletons. Sequenced input: PBMCs or T cells enriched from blood (not recorded which). All receptors come from a woman aged 25-40 years who had recovered from COVID-19.

This rearrangement joins TRBV28 to TRBJ1-1, with 9 bases lining up with TRBD1. V trimming: 5 bases; J trimming: 1 base; junction bases outside the gene matches: 5. Germline V gene sequence: CDR1 MDHEN, CDR2 SYDVKM. The CDR3 covers 15 residues. The CDR3 region has the DNA TGTGCCAGCAGTCAACAGGGGGCCGGGAACACTGAAGCTTTCTTT. Residues: CASSQQGAGNTEAFF.

The chain carries TRBV28 and TRBJ1-5, with 7 bases that match TRBD1. The germline gives CDR1 MDHEN, CDR2 SYDVKM. V dropped 4 bases and J dropped 5; count of bases not matched to a gene: 14. The CDR3 length is 17 residues. CDR3 DNA: TGTGCCAGCAGTTCCTGGGCTAGGGGGCGATTTGATCAGCCCCAGCATTTT. Translating gives CASSSWARGRFDQPQHF.

This clone was observed a handful of times. V is TRBV12-3 or TRBV12-4 and J is TRBJ2-1; D not certain. Trimming removed 7 bases from V and 4 bases from J, with 8 bases in between. This CDR3 contains 12 residues. The CDR3 protein is CASTRDYNEQFF. The CDR3 nucleotides are TGTGCCAGCACCCGAGATTACAATGAGCAGTTCTTC.

The rearrangement links TRBV19 to TRBJ1-2, with no clear D. Per germline, CDR1 LNHDA and CDR2 SQIVND (reference sequence). With 7 bases removed from V and 8 bases from J, the gap between germline ends came to 23 bases. The CDR3 is 15 amino acids. CDR3 coding DNA: TGTGCCAGTACCGAACTGATAACTGGAAAGAGGGGCTACACCTTC. Protein product: CASTELITGKRGYTF.

This chain uses TRBV9 with TRBJ2-7; the D gene is possibly TRBD2 (6 bases). Germline V lookup: CDR1 SGDLS, CDR2 YYNGEE. The germline V and J ends were trimmed by 0 bases and 0 bases, with 10 bases remaining between them. The CDR3 spans 15 residues. Here the CDR3 DNA reads TGTGCCAGCAGCGTAGGATACGGGAGCTCCTACGAGCAGTACTTC. It is translated as CASSVGYGSSYEQYF.

This chain connects TRBV19 to TRBJ2-6; no reliable D call. V was clipped by 5 bases and J by 0 bases, with 11 bases between them. The germline gives CDR1 LNHDA, CDR2 SQIVND (reference sequence). The CDR3 covers 16 residues. CDR3 in DNA: TGTGCCAGTAGTCTCTGGCGGAACTCTGGGGCCAACGTCCTGACTTTC. This encodes CASSLWRNSGANVLTF.

The chain recombines TRBV5-6 with TRBJ1-2, with D possibly matching TRBD1 (6 bases). Germline V gives CDR1 SGHDT, CDR2 YYEEEE. Trimming stripped 4 bases from V and 8 bases from J, with 24 bases between. The CDR3 totals 16 residues. The CDR3 protein is CASSPAGASREEGYTF. The CDR3 bases are TGTGCCAGCAGCCCCGCGGGGGCCTCGAGAGAGGAAGGCTACACCTTC.

This sequence joins TRBV29-1 and TRBJ2-3, with TRBD2 identical over 7 bases. Germline lookup yields CDR1 SQVTM and CDR2 ANQGSEA. The junction had 10 bases not matched to a gene; V was cut back by 8 bases and J by 5 bases. This CDR3 region has 13 residues. The DNA for the CDR3 is TGCAGCACCCGGGGGACTATTCGAGATACGCAGTATTTT. It codes for CSTRGTIRDTQYF.

CDR3 in amino acids: CASSFSAGANVLTF. CDR3 sequence (DNA): TGTGCCAGCAGTTTTTCCGCTGGGGCCAACGTCCTGACTTTC. V and J are TRBV27 and TRBJ2-6; D uncertain. The V end was cut by 3 bases, the J end by 2 bases, with 5 bases between. This CDR3 region has 14 residues. Germline V lookup: CDR1 MNHEY, CDR2 SMNVEV (reference sequence).

CDR3 protein: CASSFTGNSPLHF. The DNA for the CDR3 is TGTGCCAGCAGCTTTACAGGCAATTCACCCCTCCACTTT. J is TRBJ1-6 and V is TRBV7-9; TRBD1 is a possible D gene (5 bases). The germline V gene has CDR1 SEHNR and CDR2 FQNEAQ (reference sequence). Deletions cut 3 bases from V and 7 bases from J, with 7 bases between. CDR3 length equals 13 residues.